The 22 T cell receptor beta chains given below trace back to one sample, sequenced in a study of T cell repertoires in cytomegalovirus infection. TCRdb reprocessed the reads via MiXCR and lists one record per CDR3 protein. This table has some 700,000 distinct CDR3 sequences, roughly 36% appearing once. Sequencing was carried out using PBMCs. The receptors derive from a human donor in good health (CMV status not recorded). Some clones in this sample may be carry-over from other donors' samples.

V is TRBV6-1 and J is TRBJ1-1; perhaps TRBD1 as D (5 bases). The CDR3 contains 14 residues. Germline CDR1 and CDR2: MNHNS and SASEGT. Trimming removed 10 bases from V and 6 bases from J, with 21 bases in between. The chain's CDR3 is CAIREGTRQSEAFF. CDR3 DNA sequence: TGTGCCATCCGGGAGGGGACGAGACAGTCTGAAGCTTTCTTT.

The sample holds a few counts of this clonotype. This rearrangement joins TRBV14 to TRBJ2-1; D not resolved. Deletions cut 5 bases from V and 7 bases from J, with 6 bases between. From germline, CDR1 is SGHDN and CDR2 FVKESK. CDR3 length: 11 residues. The CDR3 loop reads CASSGWNEQFF. In DNA form, the CDR3 reads TGTGCCAGCAGCGGTTGGAATGAGCAGTTCTTC. The full variable domain, in which reference TRBV14 and TRBJ2-1 provide the parts outside the CDR3, is EAGVTQFPSHSVIEKGQTVTLRCDPISGHDNLYWYRRVMGKEIKFLLHFVKESKQDESGMPNNRFLAERTGGTYSTLKVQPAELEDSGVYFCASSGWNEQFFGPGTRLTVL.

The chain recombines TRBV6-1 with TRBJ1-5, with D possibly being TRBD1 (5 bases). The CDR3 is 15 residues long. CDR1 is MNHNS, CDR2 SASEGT, per germline. Trimming pared 4 bases from V and 1 base from J, leaving 11 bases between. As DNA, the CDR3 is TGTGCCAGCAGTGTTACAGACAGAAGCAATCAGCCCCAGCATTTT. Residues: CASSVTDRSNQPQHF.

This clonotype has more than one count but fewer than ten. The chain is built from TRBV6-1 and TRBJ2-4; D gene unclear. The CDR3 has 12 amino acids. Trimming stripped 3 bases from V and 7 bases from J, with 7 bases between. The germline V gene has CDR1 MNHNS and CDR2 SASEGT. CDR3 DNA: TGTGCCAGCAGTGAGGGTTGGAACATTCAGTACTTC. Translation: CASSEGWNIQYF.

This clonotype was observed at least ten times. The chain is built from TRBV11-3 and TRBJ2-1, with TRBD1 matching 9 bases. The V gene end was trimmed by 5 bases and the J gene end by 9 bases; junction bases not matched to a gene: 8. CDR1 is SGHNT, CDR2 YENEEA, per germline. The CDR3 contains 14 residues. CDR3 in DNA: TGTGCCAGCAGCGCCCGGGACAGGGACTTTGAGCAGTTCTTC. It encodes CASSARDRDFEQFF.

This chain uses TRBV5-4 with TRBJ1-2; D remains ambiguous. Germline loops: CDR1 SGHNT, CDR2 YYREEE (reference sequence). Trimming took 0 bases from V and 4 from J, leaving 7 bases between them. This CDR3 comprises 13 residues. The CDR3 loop reads CASSLEKIYGYTF. CDR3 sequence (DNA): TGTGCCAGCAGCTTGGAGAAGATCTATGGCTACACCTTC.

The genes are TRBV7-9 and TRBJ1-1; no definite D call. V lost 3 bases to trimming and J lost 1 base, with 9 bases between them. The CDR3 length is 14 residues. Germline CDR1 reads SEHNR; CDR2 reads FQNEAQ (reference sequence). The CDR3 DNA is TGTGCCAGCAGCTTTAAGGGCACGAACACTGAAGCTTTCTTT. Translation: CASSFKGTNTEAFF.

There are a few counts of this clonotype. The genes are TRBV28 and TRBJ2-5, with D unclear. CDR3 length: 13 residues. Trimming took off 5 bases at V and 0 bases at J, with 7 bases between the two ends. CDR1 MDHEN and CDR2 SYDVKM come from the germline V gene. The CDR3 protein is CASSPDHQETQYF. The CDR3 bases are TGTGCCAGCAGTCCCGACCACCAAGAGACCCAGTACTTC.

This chain joins TRBV7-2 and TRBJ1-3; possible D gene TRBD1, 5 bases. Germline CDR1 is SGHTA and CDR2 is FQGNSA. This CDR3 comprises 18 residues. Trimming took 5 bases from V and 2 from J, leaving 22 bases between them. CDR3: CASSPGGGHKTPGNTIYF. The CDR3 DNA is TGTGCCAGCAGCCCGGGGGGGGGTCACAAAACCCCTGGAAACACCATATATTTT.

To note about this clonotype: Given the absence of the conserved phenylalanine or tryptophan at the CDR3 end, a read error is likely. This sequence joins TRBV6-5 and TRBJ2-5; 7 bases map to TRBD2. J was trimmed by 2 bases and V by 5 bases; bases with no gene match: 14. Germline V CDR1 and CDR2: MNHEY, SVGAGI. This CDR3 has 17 amino acids. The CDR3 is CASSTPRVSGTQETQYL. The CDR3 DNA follows: TGTGCCAGCAGTACACCCCGGGTCAGCGGGACTCAAGAGACCCAGTACTTA.

J is TRBJ1-1 and V is TRBV7-9; a weak D match, TRBD1 (5 bases). This CDR3 spans 15 amino acids. V was trimmed by 5 bases and J by 4 bases, leaving 17 bases between them. Germline CDR1 is SEHNR and CDR2 is FQNEAQ (reference sequence). DNA of the CDR3: TGTGCCAGCAGCCCCCTTGGGGCAGGGTCCACTGAAGCTTTCTTT. It codes for CASSPLGAGSTEAFF.

Of note for this clonotype: A read error may produce the germline difference seen at one junction end. The chain links TRBV7-2 to TRBJ1-6; TRBD1 matches at 8 bases. In germline, CDR1 is SGHTA, CDR2 FQGNSA. The CDR3 sequence is 15 residues long. The CDR3 sequence: CASSREQGGGSRLHF. CDR3 sequence (DNA): TGTGCCAGCAGCCGAGAACAGGGGGGAGGTTCACGCCTCCACTTT.

The chain has TRBV28 and TRBJ2-1, with 12 bases identical to TRBD1. The germline CDR1 and CDR2 sequences are MDHEN and SYDVKM. This CDR3 spans 14 amino acids. J lost 9 bases, V lost 6 bases, and 6 bases had no gene match. CDR3 nucleotides: TGTGCCAGCAGCTCCGGGACAGGGGGCGGTGAGCAGTTCTTC. Protein product: CASSSGTGGGEQFF. The variable domain in full, completed from reference TRBV28 and TRBJ2-1, reads DVKVTQSSRYLVKRTGEKVFLECVQDMDHENMFWYRQDPGLGLRLIYFSYDVKMKEKGDIPEGYSVSREKKERFSLILESASTNQTSMYLCASSSGTGGGEQFFGPGTRLTVL.

The genes are TRBV12-3 or TRBV12-4 and TRBJ2-1; 8 bases line up with TRBD1. Unmatched junction bases numbered 7, after V lost 6 bases and J lost 6 bases. The length of the CDR3 is 14 residues. CDR3 sequence: CASSGQGTLNEQFF. The CDR3 region has the DNA TGTGCCAGCAGCGGACAGGGAACTCTCAATGAGCAGTTCTTC.

The sample holds a few counts of this clonotype. The chain joins TRBV12-3 or TRBV12-4 to TRBJ1-2; possibly TRBD1 for D (6 bases). The CDR3 loop spans 17 amino acids. V was clipped by 0 bases and J by 4 bases, with 18 bases between them. DNA of the CDR3: TGTGCCAGCAGTTTAGCGTTGGGGGGCGCGTCCCTCTATGGCTACACCTTC. Its translation: CASSLALGGASLYGYTF.

This clonotype was observed once. The V call is TRBV5-5, the J call TRBJ1-2; the D is unclear. The CDR3 spans 14 residues. V was cut by 0 bases and J by 2 bases, with 8 bases left in between. Germline V gives CDR1 SGHKS, CDR2 YYEKEE (reference sequence). This chain's CDR3 is CASSLDSLNYGYTF. Here the CDR3 DNA reads TGTGCCAGCAGCTTGGACTCCTTAAACTATGGCTACACCTTC.

Details on this clonotype: The conserved phenylalanine or tryptophan is not found at the CDR3 terminus, so this likely reflects a read error. The limits of the CDR3 on the DNA are not certain, so only TCRdb's listed CDR3 is given. This chain joins TRBV7-6 and TRBJ2-1. Termini included, the CDR3 measures 15 amino acids. Germline V gene lookup returns CDR1 SGHVS and CDR2 FNYEAQ. The CDR3 here is CASSLSGGWGNEQLL.

This chain connects TRBV6-5 to TRBJ2-7; TRBD1 matches 7 bases. The CDR3 totals 16 residues. Germline loops: CDR1 MNHEY, CDR2 SVGAGI. J was trimmed by 3 bases and V by 0 bases; bases with no gene match: 8. CDR3 protein: CASSYSGPQGSYEQYF. In DNA, the CDR3 is TGTGCCAGCAGTTACTCCGGGCCACAGGGGAGCTACGAGCAGTACTTC.

V is TRBV5-1 and J is TRBJ1-5, with a weak D call TRBD1 (5 bases). The CDR3 extends over 15 amino acids. V lost 4 bases and J lost 0, with 11 bases in between. Germline CDR1 and CDR2: SGHRS and YFSETQ. The CDR3 nucleotides read TGCGCCAGCAGCGTCGGGACTAATAGCAATCAGCCCCAGCATTTT. It yields the protein CASSVGTNSNQPQHF.

This clonotype was seen repeatedly, ten times or more. This chain uses TRBV6-1 with TRBJ1-3; D ambiguous. The V gene's germline CDR1 is MNHNS and CDR2 SASEGT. V was shortened by 5 bases and J by 8 bases, with 13 bases between the two germline ends. The CDR3 loop spans 13 amino acids. The DNA of the CDR3 is TGTGCCAGCAGTTTACAAGAGCAGGACACCATATATTTT. This translates into CASSLQEQDTIYF.

The V call is TRBV28, the J call TRBJ2-1, with D perhaps being TRBD1 or TRBD2 (5 bases each). Germline values: CDR1 MDHEN, CDR2 SYDVKM. V lost 5 bases and J lost 6, with 11 bases in between. The CDR3 covers 13 residues. Here the CDR3 reads CASSGVRGNEQFF. The DNA of the CDR3 is TGTGCCAGCAGTGGGGTGAGGGGCAATGAGCAGTTCTTC.

The chain uses TRBV20-1 and TRBJ2-7, with 9 bases identical to TRBD2. The trim removed 2 bases at V and 4 bases at J, leaving 3 bases unmatched. CDR1 is DFQATT and CDR2 is SNEGSKA in the germline V gene (reference sequence). The CDR3 consists of 13 residues. Here the CDR3 reads CSARSGRKYEQYF. The CDR3 DNA reads as TGCAGTGCTAGAAGCGGGAGGAAGTACGAGCAGTACTTC.